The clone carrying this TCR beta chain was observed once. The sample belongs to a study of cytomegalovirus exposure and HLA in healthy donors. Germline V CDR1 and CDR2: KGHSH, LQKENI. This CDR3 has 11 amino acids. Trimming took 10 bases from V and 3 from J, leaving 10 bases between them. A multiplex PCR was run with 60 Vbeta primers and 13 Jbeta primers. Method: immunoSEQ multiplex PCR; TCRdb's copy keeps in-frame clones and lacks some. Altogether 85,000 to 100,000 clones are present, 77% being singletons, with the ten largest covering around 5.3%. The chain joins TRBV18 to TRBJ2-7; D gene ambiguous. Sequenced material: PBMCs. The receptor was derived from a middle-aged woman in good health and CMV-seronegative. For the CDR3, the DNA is TGTGCCACCTCCGGTGGCTACGAGCAGTACTTC. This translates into CATSGGYEQYF.